This passage covers 23 T cell receptor beta chains from one sample sequenced in a study of blood T cell repertoires in COVID-19. Some clones are missing from TCRdb's copy, which holds only in-frame ones; the method was immunoSEQ multiplex PCR. Of under 300,000 clones listed, 83% are singletons. Sequencing was carried out using peripheral blood. Source of these receptors: a human donor in a cohort sampled during active COVID-19.

As regards this clone: Other DNA sequences from this sample encode an identical CDR3 as well. The chain has TRBV4-2 and TRBJ2-5; 7 positions agree with TRBD2. The CDR3 loop spans 18 amino acids. In germline, CDR1 is LGHNA, CDR2 YNFKEQ. V was clipped by 0 bases and J by 5 bases; unmatched bases: 15. The CDR3 here is CASSQDQRGGRRGETQYF. DNA for the CDR3: TGTGCCAGCAGCCAAGATCAGAGGGGCGGGAGAAGAGGGGAGACCCAGTACTTC.

The chain couples TRBV5-1 to TRBJ2-7; TRBD2 matches 8 bases. Germline-derived CDR1 and CDR2 are SGHRS and YFSETQ. This CDR3 is built from 13 residues. With V trimmed by 5 bases and J by 5 bases, 6 bases remained unmatched. The CDR3 DNA follows: TGCGCCAGCAGGCCGGGACTAGGGAACGAGCAGTACTTC. Its translation is CASRPGLGNEQYF.

V usage is TRBV4-2 and J usage is TRBJ2-1; possibly TRBD2 for D (6 bases). CDR3 size: 20 residues. V dropped 0 bases and J dropped 0 bases, with 21 bases sitting between them. Germline assignment: CDR1 LGHNA and CDR2 YNFKEQ. The DNA for the CDR3 is TGTGCCAGCAGCCAAGACTGGGGGACTGGTGCTGGGAGCTCCTACAATGAGCAGTTCTTC. This encodes CASSQDWGTGAGSSYNEQFF.

V gene TRBV7-2 combines with J gene TRBJ2-4; D might be TRBD2 (6 bases). CDR1 and CDR2 from the germline V gene are SGHTA and FQGNSA. Trimming took off 5 bases at V and 9 bases at J, with 11 bases between the two ends. This CDR3 is built from 12 residues. In DNA form, the CDR3 reads TGTGCCAGCAGCCAATGGGGAGGCATTCAGTACTTC. Its translation is CASSQWGGIQYF.

J is TRBJ1-1 and V is TRBV6-5; D gene unclear. The CDR3 sequence is 13 residues long. V lost 6 bases to trimming and J lost 2 bases, with 10 bases between them. CDR1 is MNHEY and CDR2 is SVGAGI in the germline V gene. The CDR3 here is CASSRVFNTEAFF. The CDR3 DNA follows: TGTGCCAGCAGCCGGGTATTTAACACTGAAGCTTTCTTT.

The V and J genes are TRBV5-4 and TRBJ2-1; 11 bases match TRBD2. CDR3 length: 15 residues. Germline V CDR1 and CDR2: SGHNT, YYREEE (reference sequence). V shed 2 bases, J shed 5 bases, and the junction held 3 bases outside the gene matches. This chain's CDR3 is CASSLAGLADNEQFF. The CDR3 DNA is TGTGCCAGCAGCTTAGCGGGACTAGCGGACAATGAGCAGTTCTTC.

About this clone itself: Other DNA sequences in the sample encode the same CDR3. V gene TRBV6-5 combines with J gene TRBJ2-3, with 7 bases aligning to TRBD2. V lost 9 bases to trimming and J lost 0 bases; unmatched junction nucleotides: 6. Germline loops: CDR1 MNHEY, CDR2 SVGAGI. The CDR3 is made up of 14 amino acids. CDR3: CASSSGGSTDTQYF. CDR3 DNA: TGTGCCAGTTCATCGGGGGGAAGCACAGATACGCAGTATTTT.

The chain is built from TRBV19 and TRBJ1-1; D not certain. CDR3 length: 13 amino acids. Looked up from germline, CDR1 is LNHDA and CDR2 is SQIVND (reference sequence). V was cut by 9 bases and J by 12 bases, with 23 bases left in between. For the CDR3, the DNA is TGTGCCAGCAGCTGGAGGCACGGTGATAGAACTTTCTTT. Encoded protein: CASSWRHGDRTFF.

The V gene is TRBV12-5, the J gene TRBJ1-1, with D unclear. The CDR3 contains 11 residues. Trimming stripped 3 bases from V and 7 bases from J, with 6 bases between. Germline CDR1 reads LGHNT; CDR2 reads FRNRAP. Here the CDR3 reads CASGFGFEAFF. The DNA for the CDR3 is TGTGCTAGTGGTTTCGGTTTTGAAGCTTTCTTT.

J is TRBJ2-3 and V is TRBV18; 9 bases are shared with TRBD2. J was trimmed by 5 bases and V by 6 bases; bases with no gene match: 9. The CDR3 spans 15 residues. Per the germline V gene, CDR1 is KGHSH and CDR2 is LQKENI. The CDR3 reads CASSPLAGAKDTQYF. The CDR3 DNA sequence: TGTGCCAGCTCCCCCTTAGCGGGAGCGAAAGATACGCAGTATTTT.

The J gene is TRBJ1-2, the V gene TRBV5-1; the D is unclear. The CDR3 extends over 14 amino acids. Trimming removed 4 bases at V and 3 bases at J, with 13 bases between. Germline CDR1 is SGHRS and CDR2 is YFSETQ. CDR3 DNA sequence: TGCGCCAGCAGCCCGTCGCAGGCCCACTATGGCTACACCTTC. Encoded protein: CASSPSQAHYGYTF.

V gene TRBV29-1 combines with J gene TRBJ2-7; TRBD1 matches 8 bases. Trimming removed 3 bases from V and 2 bases from J; junction bases left unmatched: 3. CDR1 is SQVTM, CDR2 ANQGSEA, per germline. CDR3 length: 13 residues. This chain's CDR3 is CSVDRTGTYEQYF. Written as DNA, the CDR3 is TGCAGCGTTGATCGGACAGGGACCTACGAGCAGTACTTC.

The chain combines TRBV27 with TRBJ2-7; 10 bases match TRBD2. This CDR3 has 15 residues. Unmatched junction bases numbered 10, after V lost 6 bases and J lost 5 bases. Per germline, CDR1 MNHEY and CDR2 SMNVEV (reference sequence). The CDR3 nucleotides are TGTGCCAGCAGCCAGCGGGAGGGCTATAAGGACGAGCAGTACTTC. It is translated as CASSQREGYKDEQYF.

The chain employs TRBV3-1 (or the pseudogene TRBV3-2) and TRBJ2-5; no clear D. This CDR3 region has 12 residues. V lost 3 bases and J lost 1, with 3 bases in between. Germline V CDR1 and CDR2: LGHDT, YNNKEL (reference sequence). CDR3 coding DNA: TGTGCCAGCAGCCAGAGCCAAGAGACCCAGTACTTC. Translated: CASSQSQETQYF.

This chain joins TRBV7-9 and TRBJ1-2, with TRBD1 matching over 9 bases. The CDR3 length is 14 residues. The J segment lost 7 bases and the V segment lost 3 bases, leaving 6 bases of the junction unmatched. Germline values: CDR1 SEHNR, CDR2 FQNEAQ (reference sequence). The DNA of the CDR3 is TGTGCCAGCAGCTTCCTGGACAGGGGATCTGGCTACACCTTC. Protein product: CASSFLDRGSGYTF.

This clone was seen a handful of times. The CDR3 nucleotides are TGTGCCAGCAGCTTAAGCGGGCCCGGCAATCAGCCCCAGCATTTT. It translates to CASSLSGPGNQPQHF. This chain joins TRBV7-9 and TRBJ1-5; D is ambiguous. The germline V and J ends were trimmed by 2 bases and 2 bases, with 10 bases remaining between them. The CDR3 has 15 amino acids. Germline lookup yields CDR1 SEHNR and CDR2 FQNEAQ (reference sequence).

V usage is TRBV18 and J usage is TRBJ1-1, with 7 positions matching TRBD1. V shed 1 base and J 6 bases; nucleotides not matched to a gene: 5. The CDR3 spans 14 residues. Germline CDR1 KGHSH, CDR2 LQKENI. The CDR3 spells CASSPLGQSPEAFF. The CDR3, as DNA: TGTGCCAGCTCACCACTGGGACAGTCTCCTGAAGCTTTCTTT.

CDR3: CASSESTPGGGNTEAFF. CDR3 nucleotide sequence: TGCGCCAGCAGTGAGTCGACTCCAGGGGGCGGTAACACTGAAGCTTTCTTT. This chain connects TRBV10-1 to TRBJ1-1; TRBD1 matches at 8 bases. Germline V CDR1 and CDR2: WNHNN, SYGVQD (reference sequence). Trimming took 0 bases from V and 2 from J; bases not matched to a gene: 8. The CDR3 sequence is 17 residues long.

The chain couples TRBV7-6 to TRBJ1-2; 8 bases map to TRBD1. The CDR3 has 15 amino acids. Germline lookup yields CDR1 SGHVS and CDR2 FNYEAQ. V gave up 5 bases and J gave up 4 bases; unmatched junction bases: 9. The CDR3 DNA reads TGTGCCAGCAGCCCGACCGGGACAGGTCTCTATGGCTACACCTTC. Protein: CASSPTGTGLYGYTF.

The chain is built from TRBV21-1 and TRBJ2-5; TRBD1, the table's D call, lacks a check against the DNA. TRBV21-1 is reported as a pseudogene. The CDR3 runs 17 residues. The CDR3 here is CASSKDKKDRWEETQYF. The CDR3 coding sequence is TGTGCCAGCAGCAAAGATAAGAAGGACAGGTGGGAAGAGACCCAGTACTTC.

J is TRBJ1-1 and V is TRBV6-5; D is ambiguous. CDR1 and CDR2 (germline): MNHEY, SVGAGI. V shed 6 bases and J shed 0 bases, with 8 bases lying between them. The CDR3 sequence is 13 residues long. The CDR3 reads CASSFTLNTEAFF. CDR3 bases: TGTGCCAGCAGCTTCACACTGAACACTGAAGCTTTCTTT.

The gene calls are TRBV5-5 and TRBJ1-1, with D uncertain. The germline gives CDR1 SGHKS, CDR2 YYEKEE (reference sequence). The V end was cut by 2 bases, the J end by 0 bases, with 20 bases between. This CDR3 is 18 amino acids long. Here the CDR3 DNA reads TGTGCCAGCAGCTTCCCCGGGAATTACGGACTAATGAACACTGAAGCTTTCTTT. Amino acids: CASSFPGNYGLMNTEAFF.

The chain has TRBV7-3 and TRBJ1-5; D gene unclear. V lost 3 bases and J 4 bases, leaving 4 bases between the germline ends. CDR3 size: 12 residues. Germline-derived CDR1 and CDR2 are SGHTA and FQGTGA. In DNA form, the CDR3 reads TGTGCCAGCAGCTTCCCTAATCAGCCCCAGCATTTT. It specifies CASSFPNQPQHF.